This T cell receptor beta chain stems from a study of regulatory T cells in long-lasting Graves disease. Both iRepertoire HTBI primers and Arm-PCR of CDR3 regions were used to build the TCR beta libraries. TCRdb re-called the multiplex PCR reads through MiXCR, storing one row per CDR3 protein. Counted here are about 310,000 distinct CDR3 sequences, over 15% occurring once; the ten biggest clones make up more than 30%. Time point defined: newly diagnosed GD, antithyroid drugs for less than 3 months. After RNA was extracted from PBMCs, the TCR library was made from it. The CDR3 length is 13 residues. Trimming cost V 5 bases and J 7 bases, with 12 bases left between them. This clonotype occurred many times.

The chain recombines TRBV12-3 or TRBV12-4 with TRBJ1-5, with D perhaps matching TRBD1 (5 bases). The TCR sequence derives from a female donor with Graves disease. Specimen: peripheral blood mononuclear cells (PBMCs), collected at new diagnosis, from a patient treated with antithyroid drugs. The CDR3 nucleotides read TGTGCCAGCAGTCGAGGGGAGAACCAGCCCCAGCATTTT. Amino acids: CASSRGENQPQHF.